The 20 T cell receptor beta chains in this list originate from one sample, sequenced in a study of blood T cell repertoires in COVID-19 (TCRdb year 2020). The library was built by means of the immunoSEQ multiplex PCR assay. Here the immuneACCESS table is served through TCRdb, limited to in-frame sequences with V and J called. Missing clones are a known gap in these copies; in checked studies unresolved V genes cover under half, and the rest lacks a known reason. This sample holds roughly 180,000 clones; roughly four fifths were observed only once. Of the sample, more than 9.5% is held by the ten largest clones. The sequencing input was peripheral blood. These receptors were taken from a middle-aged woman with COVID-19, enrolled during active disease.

CDR3 in amino acids: CASSGDTSSDTQYF. The CDR3 bases are TGTGCCAGCAGCGGCGACACTTCTTCAGATACGCAGTATTTT. This chain uses TRBV9 with TRBJ2-3, with unresolved D. V was pared by 3 bases and J by 4 bases, with 12 bases between. CDR3 length: 14 residues. Germline-derived CDR1 and CDR2 are SGDLS and YYNGEE.

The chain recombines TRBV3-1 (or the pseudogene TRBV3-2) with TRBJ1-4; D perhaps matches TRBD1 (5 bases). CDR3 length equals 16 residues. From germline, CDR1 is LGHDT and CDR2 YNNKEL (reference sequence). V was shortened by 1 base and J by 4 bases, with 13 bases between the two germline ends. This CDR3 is CASSQAQGKVNEKLFF. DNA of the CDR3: TGTGCCAGCAGCCAAGCCCAGGGCAAGGTTAATGAAAAACTGTTTTTT.

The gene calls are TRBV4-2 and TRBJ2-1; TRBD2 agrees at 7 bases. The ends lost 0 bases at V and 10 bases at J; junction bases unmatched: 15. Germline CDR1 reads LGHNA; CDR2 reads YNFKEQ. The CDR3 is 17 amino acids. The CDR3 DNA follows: TGTGCCAGCAGCCAAGAGGTTTTTGGCGGGAGCCGATTCGAGCAGTTCTTC. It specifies CASSQEVFGGSRFEQFF.

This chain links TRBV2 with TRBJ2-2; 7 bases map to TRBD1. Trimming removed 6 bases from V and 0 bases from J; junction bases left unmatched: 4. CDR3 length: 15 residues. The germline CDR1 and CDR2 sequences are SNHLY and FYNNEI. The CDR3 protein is CASRAGTANTGELFF. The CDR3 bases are TGTGCCAGCAGAGCCGGGACAGCGAACACCGGGGAGCTGTTTTTT.

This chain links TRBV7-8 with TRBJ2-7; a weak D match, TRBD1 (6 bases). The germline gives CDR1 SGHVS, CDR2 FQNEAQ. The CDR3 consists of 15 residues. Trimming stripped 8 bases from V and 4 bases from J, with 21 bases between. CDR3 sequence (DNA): TGTGCCAGCCTCAACCCGGGCAGGGGTCGATACGAGCAGTACTTC. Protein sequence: CASLNPGRGRYEQYF.

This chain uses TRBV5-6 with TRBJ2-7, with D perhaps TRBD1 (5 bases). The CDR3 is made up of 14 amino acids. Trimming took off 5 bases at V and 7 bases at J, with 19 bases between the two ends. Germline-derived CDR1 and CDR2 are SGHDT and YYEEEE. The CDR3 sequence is CASSRLQGTPEQYV. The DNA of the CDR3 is TGTGCCAGCAGTAGATTGCAGGGTACTCCAGAGCAGTACGTC.

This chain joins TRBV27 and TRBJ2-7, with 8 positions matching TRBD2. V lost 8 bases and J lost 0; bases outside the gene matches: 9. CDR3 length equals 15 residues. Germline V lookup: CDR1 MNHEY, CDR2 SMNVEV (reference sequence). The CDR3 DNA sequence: TGTGCCAGCCGCGAAAGCGGGAGCCCCTCCTACGAGCAGTACTTC. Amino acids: CASRESGSPSYEQYF.

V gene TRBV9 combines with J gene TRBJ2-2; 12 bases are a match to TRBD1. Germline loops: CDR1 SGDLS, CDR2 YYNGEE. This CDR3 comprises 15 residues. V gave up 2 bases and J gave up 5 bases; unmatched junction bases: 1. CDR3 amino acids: CASSVGQGATGELFF. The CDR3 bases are TGTGCCAGCAGCGTGGGACAGGGGGCTACCGGGGAGCTGTTTTTT.

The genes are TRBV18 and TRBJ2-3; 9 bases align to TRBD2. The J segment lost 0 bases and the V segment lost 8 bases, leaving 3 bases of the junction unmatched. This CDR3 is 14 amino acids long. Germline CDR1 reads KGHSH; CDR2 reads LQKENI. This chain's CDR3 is CASRTSASTDTQYF. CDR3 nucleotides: TGTGCCAGCAGGACTAGCGCAAGCACAGATACGCAGTATTTT. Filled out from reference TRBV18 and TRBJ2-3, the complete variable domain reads NAGVMQNPRHLVRRRGQEARLRCSPMKGHSHVYWYRQLPEEGLKFMVYLQKENIIDESGMPKERFSAEFPKEGPSILRIQQVVRGDSAAYFCASRTSASTDTQYFGPGTRLTVL.

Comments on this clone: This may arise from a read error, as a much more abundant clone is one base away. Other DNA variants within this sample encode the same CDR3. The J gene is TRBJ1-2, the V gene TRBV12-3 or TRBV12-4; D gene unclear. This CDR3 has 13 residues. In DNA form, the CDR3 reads TGTGCCAGCAGTTTAGGAGGCAACTATGGCTACACCTTT. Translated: CASSLGGNYGYTF.

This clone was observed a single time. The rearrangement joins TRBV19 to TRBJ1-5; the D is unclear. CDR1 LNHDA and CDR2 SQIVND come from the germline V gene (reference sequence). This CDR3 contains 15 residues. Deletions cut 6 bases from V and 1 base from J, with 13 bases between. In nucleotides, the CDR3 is TGTGCCAGTAGGCCGATTTCGGGGAGCAATCAGCCCCAGCATTTT. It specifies CASRPISGSNQPQHF.

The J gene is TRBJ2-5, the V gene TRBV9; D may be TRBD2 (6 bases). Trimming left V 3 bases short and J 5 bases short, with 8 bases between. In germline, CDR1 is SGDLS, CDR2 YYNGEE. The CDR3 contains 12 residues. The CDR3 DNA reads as TGTGCCAGCAGCGCCCGGGGGGAGACCCAGTACTTC. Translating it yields CASSARGETQYF.

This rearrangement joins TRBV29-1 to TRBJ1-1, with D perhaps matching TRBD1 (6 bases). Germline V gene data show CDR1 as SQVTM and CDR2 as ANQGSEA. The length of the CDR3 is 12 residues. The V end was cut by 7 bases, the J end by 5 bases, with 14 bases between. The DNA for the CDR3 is TGCAGCGGAACCAGGGGACGGACTGAAGCTTTCTTT. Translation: CSGTRGRTEAFF.

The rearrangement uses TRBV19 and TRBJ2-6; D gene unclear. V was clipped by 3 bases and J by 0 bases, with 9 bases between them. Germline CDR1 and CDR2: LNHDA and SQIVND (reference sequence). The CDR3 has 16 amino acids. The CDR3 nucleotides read TGTGCCAGTAGTATTGGCCGTACCTCTGGGGCCAACGTCCTGACTTTC. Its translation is CASSIGRTSGANVLTF.

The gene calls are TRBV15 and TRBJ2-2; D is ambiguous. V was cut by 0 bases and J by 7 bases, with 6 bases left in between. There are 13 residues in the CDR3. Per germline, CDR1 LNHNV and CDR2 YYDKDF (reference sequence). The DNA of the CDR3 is TGTGCCACCAGCAGAGAATCCGGCGGGGAGCTGTTTTTT. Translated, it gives CATSRESGGELFF.

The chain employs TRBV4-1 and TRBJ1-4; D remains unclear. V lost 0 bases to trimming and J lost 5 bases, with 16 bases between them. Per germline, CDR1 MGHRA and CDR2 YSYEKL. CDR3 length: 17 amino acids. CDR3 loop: CASSQEGTGQVNEKLFF. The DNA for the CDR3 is TGCGCCAGCAGCCAAGAAGGTACTGGGCAGGTGAATGAAAAACTGTTTTTT.

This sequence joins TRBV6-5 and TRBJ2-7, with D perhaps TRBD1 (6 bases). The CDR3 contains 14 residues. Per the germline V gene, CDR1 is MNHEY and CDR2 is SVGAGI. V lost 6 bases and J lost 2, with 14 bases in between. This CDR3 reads CASREDTGTYEQYV. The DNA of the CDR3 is TGTGCCAGCAGAGAGGACACAGGGACCTACGAGCAGTACGTC.

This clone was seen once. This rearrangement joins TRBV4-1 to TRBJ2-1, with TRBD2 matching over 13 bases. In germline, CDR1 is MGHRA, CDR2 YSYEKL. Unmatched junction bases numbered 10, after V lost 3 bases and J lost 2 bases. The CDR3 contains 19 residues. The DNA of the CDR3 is TGCGCCAGCAGCCAGACCGGGACTAGCGGGGATTCAGCCTACAATGAGCAGTTCTTC. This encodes CASSQTGTSGDSAYNEQFF.

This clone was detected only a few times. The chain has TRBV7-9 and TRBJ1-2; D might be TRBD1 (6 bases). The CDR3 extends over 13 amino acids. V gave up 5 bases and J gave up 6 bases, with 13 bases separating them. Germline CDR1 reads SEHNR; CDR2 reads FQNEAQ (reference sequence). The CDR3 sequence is CASSPTGLHGYTF. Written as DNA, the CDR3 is TGTGCCAGCAGCCCCACAGGGTTACATGGCTACACCTTC.

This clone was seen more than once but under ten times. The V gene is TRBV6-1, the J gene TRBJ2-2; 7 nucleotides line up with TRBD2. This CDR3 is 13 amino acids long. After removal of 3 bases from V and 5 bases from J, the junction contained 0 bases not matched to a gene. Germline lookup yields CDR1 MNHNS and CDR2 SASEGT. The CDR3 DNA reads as TGTGCCAGCAGTGACGGGGGGACCGGGGAGCTGTTTTTT. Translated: CASSDGGTGELFF.